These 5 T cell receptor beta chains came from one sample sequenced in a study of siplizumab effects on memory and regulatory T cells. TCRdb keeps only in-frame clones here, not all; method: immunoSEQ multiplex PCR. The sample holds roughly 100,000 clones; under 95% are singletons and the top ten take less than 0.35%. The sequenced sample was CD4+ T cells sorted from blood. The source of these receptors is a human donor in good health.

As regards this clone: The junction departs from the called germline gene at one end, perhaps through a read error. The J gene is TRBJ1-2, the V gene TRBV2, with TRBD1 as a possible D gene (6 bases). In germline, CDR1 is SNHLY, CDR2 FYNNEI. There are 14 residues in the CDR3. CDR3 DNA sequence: TGTGCCAGCAGTGAAAGTGGGACATCACTAGGCAAGGCCTTC. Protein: CASSESGTSLGKAF.

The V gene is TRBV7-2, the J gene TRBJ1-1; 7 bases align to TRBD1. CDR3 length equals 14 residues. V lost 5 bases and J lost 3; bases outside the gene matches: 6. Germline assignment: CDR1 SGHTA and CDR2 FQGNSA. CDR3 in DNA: TGTGCCAGCAGCCAGGACAGGACGGACACTGAAGCTTTCTTT. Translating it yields CASSQDRTDTEAFF.

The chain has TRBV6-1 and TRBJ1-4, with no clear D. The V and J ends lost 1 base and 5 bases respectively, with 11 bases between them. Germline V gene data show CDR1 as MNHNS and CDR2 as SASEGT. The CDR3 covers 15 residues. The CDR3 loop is CASSEEARRNEKLFF. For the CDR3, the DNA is TGTGCCAGCAGTGAAGAAGCCAGAAGAAATGAAAAACTGTTTTTT.

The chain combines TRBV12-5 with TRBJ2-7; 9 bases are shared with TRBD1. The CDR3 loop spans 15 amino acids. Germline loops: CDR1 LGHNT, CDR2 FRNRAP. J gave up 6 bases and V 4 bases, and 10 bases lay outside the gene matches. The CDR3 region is CASGSLRTGVSEQYF. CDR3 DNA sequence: TGTGCTAGTGGTTCTCTGAGGACAGGGGTCTCCGAGCAGTACTTC.

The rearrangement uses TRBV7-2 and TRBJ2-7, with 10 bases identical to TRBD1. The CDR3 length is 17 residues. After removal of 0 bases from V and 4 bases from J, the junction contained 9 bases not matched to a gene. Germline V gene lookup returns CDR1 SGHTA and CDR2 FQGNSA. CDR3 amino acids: CASSLAVGTGDLYEQYF. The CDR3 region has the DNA TGTGCCAGCAGCTTAGCTGTTGGGACAGGGGATTTATACGAGCAGTACTTC. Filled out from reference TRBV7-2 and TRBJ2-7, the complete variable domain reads GAGVSQSPSNKVTEKGKDVELRCDPISGHTALYWYRQSLGQGLEFLIYFQGNSAPDKSGLPSDRFSAERTGGSVSTLTIQRTQQEDSAVYLCASSLAVGTGDLYEQYFGPGTRLTVT.